This record looks at one T cell receptor beta chain sequence and its context. Its target is unknown. Combined were second doses at about 4 or about 12 weeks. This sample is part of a study of T cell responses to AZD1222 COVID-19 vaccine. Sequencing used immunoSEQ multiplex PCR; TCRdb keeps in-frame clones, though not all of them. The table records around 110,000 clones, roughly nine tenths of them present only once. In germline, CDR1 is SGHDN, CDR2 FVKESK. There are 14 residues in the CDR3. V lost 1 base to trimming and J lost 7 bases, with 8 bases between them. Regarding the study as a whole: As reported, nearly half of all spike-specific TCRs target variant regions that are unmutated. White British people made up most donors, females outnumbered males, and clonal diversity was possibly underestimated.

This sequence joins TRBV14 and TRBJ1-6; no definite D call. Sequencing was performed on peripheral blood, taken 28 days after the second AZD1222 dose. The receptor comes from an adult who received the AZD1222 COVID-19 vaccine. The CDR3 region is CASSQVVGNSPLHF. The DNA for the CDR3 is TGTGCCAGCAGCCAAGTTGTTGGGAATTCACCCCTCCACTTT. The whole variable domain, remainder taken from reference TRBV14 and TRBJ1-6, is EAGVTQFPSHSVIEKGQTVTLRCDPISGHDNLYWYRRVMGKEIKFLLHFVKESKQDESGMPNNRFLAERTGGTYSTLKVQPAELEDSGVYFCASSQVVGNSPLHFGNGTRLTVT.